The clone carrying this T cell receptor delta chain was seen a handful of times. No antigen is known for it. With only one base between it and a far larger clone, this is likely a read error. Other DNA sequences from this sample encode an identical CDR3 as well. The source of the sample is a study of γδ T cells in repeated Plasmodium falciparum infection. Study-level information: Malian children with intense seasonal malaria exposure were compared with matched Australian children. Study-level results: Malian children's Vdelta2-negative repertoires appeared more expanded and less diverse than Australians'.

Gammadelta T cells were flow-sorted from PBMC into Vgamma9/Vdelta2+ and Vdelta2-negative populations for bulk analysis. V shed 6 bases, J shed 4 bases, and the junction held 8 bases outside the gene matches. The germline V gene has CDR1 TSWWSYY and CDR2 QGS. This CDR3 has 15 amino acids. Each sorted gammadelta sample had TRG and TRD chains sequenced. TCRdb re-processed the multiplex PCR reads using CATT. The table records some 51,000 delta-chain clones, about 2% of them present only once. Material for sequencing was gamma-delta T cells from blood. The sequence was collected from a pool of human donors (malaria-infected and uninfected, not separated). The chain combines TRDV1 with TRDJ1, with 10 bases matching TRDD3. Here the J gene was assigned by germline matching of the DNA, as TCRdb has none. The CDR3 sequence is CALGSGGYEDDKLIF. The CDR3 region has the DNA TGTGCTCTTGGTTCTGGGGGATATGAAGACGATAAACTCATCTTT.